The rows below give T cell receptor beta chains drawn from one sample of a study of T cells after yellow fever vaccination. TCRdb re-derived calls from the 5' RACE reads in MiXCR, one entry per CDR3 protein. The sample has some 400,000 distinct CDR3 sequences; over 5% are singletons. The source material was PBMCs, sampled 5 days after the yellow fever booster vaccination. Receptors were obtained from a man aged 25-45 years who received the YFV17D yellow fever vaccine. The CDR3 runs from the conserved cysteine through the conserved F or W. D genes are given only for firm matches. Not every row has a clone size; where given, it reads once, few, many or a size class.

clone_size: NA; d_call: NA; j_call: TRBJ2-7; v_call: TRBV20-1; cdr3_aa: CSASGAPGSYEQYF; cdr3_nt: TGCAGTGCTAGCGGGGCTCCGGGATCCTACGAGCAGTACTTC
clone_size: NA; d_call: NA; j_call: TRBJ2-5; v_call: TRBV5-1; cdr3_aa: CADPILETGGETQYF; cdr3_nt: TGCGCCGACCCGATTCTGGAGACAGGTGGAGAGACCCAGTACTTC
clone_size: few; d_call: NA; j_call: TRBJ1-2; v_call: TRBV28; cdr3_aa: CASRDLDSPYGYTF; cdr3_nt: TGTGCCAGCAGGGACCTGGACAGCCCCTATGGCTACACCTTC
clone_size: many; d_call: NA; j_call: TRBJ2-2; v_call: TRBV5-1; cdr3_aa: CASTPGGATGELFF; cdr3_nt: TGCGCCAGCACCCCAGGGGGGGCCACCGGGGAGCTGTTTTTT
clone_size: NA; d_call: NA; j_call: TRBJ2-1; v_call: TRBV18; cdr3_aa: CASSPPRALSYNEQFF; cdr3_nt: TGTGCCAGCTCACCACCGAGGGCCCTCTCCTACAATGAGCAGTTCTTC
clone_size: many; d_call: TRBD1; j_call: TRBJ2-1; v_call: TRBV6-2/TRBV6-3; cdr3_aa: CASSYIDRDDNEQFF; cdr3_nt: TGTGCCAGCAGTTACATAGACAGGGACGACAATGAGCAGTTCTTC
clone_size: many; d_call: NA; j_call: TRBJ2-1; v_call: TRBV28; cdr3_aa: CASSLQAHNEQFF; cdr3_nt: TGTGCCAGCAGTTTACAAGCCCACAATGAGCAGTTCTTC
clone_size: many; d_call: NA; j_call: TRBJ2-1; v_call: TRBV29-1; cdr3_aa: CSVELVKTEQFF; cdr3_nt: TGCAGCGTTGAATTGGTTAAGACTGAGCAGTTCTTC
clone_size: NA; d_call: NA; j_call: TRBJ2-5; v_call: TRBV5-1; cdr3_aa: CASSFAGSEETQYF; cdr3_nt: TGCGCCAGCAGCTTTGCGGGAAGCGAAGAGACCCAGTACTTC
clone_size: many; d_call: NA; j_call: TRBJ2-7; v_call: TRBV20-1; cdr3_aa: CSASLRAADEQYF; cdr3_nt: TGCAGTGCCAGCCTCCGGGCGGCAGACGAGCAGTACTTC
clone_size: few; d_call: NA; j_call: TRBJ2-1; v_call: TRBV7-9; cdr3_aa: CASSWTGVAEQFF; cdr3_nt: TGTGCCAGCAGCTGGACCGGAGTGGCTGAGCAGTTCTTC